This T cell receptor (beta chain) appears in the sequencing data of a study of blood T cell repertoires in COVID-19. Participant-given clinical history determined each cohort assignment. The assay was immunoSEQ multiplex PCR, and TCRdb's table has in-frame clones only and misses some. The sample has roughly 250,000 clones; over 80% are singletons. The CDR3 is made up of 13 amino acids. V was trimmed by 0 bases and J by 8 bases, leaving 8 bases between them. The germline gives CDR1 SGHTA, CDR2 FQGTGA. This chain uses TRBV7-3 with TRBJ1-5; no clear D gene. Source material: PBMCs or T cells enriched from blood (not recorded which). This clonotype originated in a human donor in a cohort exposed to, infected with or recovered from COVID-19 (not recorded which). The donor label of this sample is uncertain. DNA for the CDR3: TGTGCCAGCAGCTTAACGGGAGGAGAGCCCCAGCATTTT. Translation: CASSLTGGEPQHF. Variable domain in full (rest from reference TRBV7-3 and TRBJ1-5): GAGVSQTPSNKVTEKGKYVELRCDPISGHTALYWYRQSLGQGPEFLIYFQGTGAADDSGLPNDRFFAVRPEGSVSTLKIQRTERGDSAVYLCASSLTGGEPQHFGDGTRLSIL.